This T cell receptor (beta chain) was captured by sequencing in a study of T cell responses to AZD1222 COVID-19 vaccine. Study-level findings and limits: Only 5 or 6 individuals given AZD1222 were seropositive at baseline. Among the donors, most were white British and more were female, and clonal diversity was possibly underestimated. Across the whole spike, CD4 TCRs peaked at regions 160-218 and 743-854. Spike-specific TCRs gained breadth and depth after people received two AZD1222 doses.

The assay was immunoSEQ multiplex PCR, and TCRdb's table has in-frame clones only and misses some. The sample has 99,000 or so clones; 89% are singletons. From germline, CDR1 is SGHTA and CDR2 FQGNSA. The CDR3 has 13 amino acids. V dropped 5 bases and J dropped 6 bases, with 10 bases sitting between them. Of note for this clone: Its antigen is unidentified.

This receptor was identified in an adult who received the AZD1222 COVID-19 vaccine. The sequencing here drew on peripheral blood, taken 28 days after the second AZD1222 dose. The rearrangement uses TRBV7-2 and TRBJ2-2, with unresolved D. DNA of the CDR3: TGTGCCAGCAGCCTCCACGGTTCCGGGGAGCTGTTTTTT. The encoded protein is CASSLHGSGELFF.